These 26 T cell receptor beta chains were all obtained from the same sample, sequenced in a study of blood T cells in healthy people across ages (dated by TCRdb to the mid-2010s). Library generation was performed with 5' RACE. The instrument was an Illumina HiSeq 2500. A second PCR of roughly 6 to 11 cycles was run with a J-beta primer mix and a sample-barcoded 5' primer. Starting from the raw public reads, TCRdb applied fastp trimming at Q25, assembled clones with MiXCR and retained in-frame beta chains. One record per CDR3 amino acid sequence lists the most common genes and DNA. Counted in this sample were 700,000 to 950,000 distinct CDR3 sequences; over 45% of them appeared once. The ten biggest clones cover around 22% of the sample. The sample taken for sequencing was blood. These receptors all stem from a man younger than 40 in good health.

Many counts were recorded for this clonotype. The chain uses TRBV6-2 or TRBV6-3 and TRBJ2-7; unclear D gene. Trimming removed 5 bases at V and 7 bases at J, with 18 bases between. The CDR3 sequence is 14 residues long. Germline CDR1 reads MNHEY; CDR2 reads SVGEGT. CDR3 coding DNA: TGTGCCAGCAGTGAAAGACTTGTATCTTCGGAGCAGTACTTC. This gives the protein CASSERLVSSEQYF.

The chain has TRBV20-1 and TRBJ2-7, with D possibly TRBD1 on 5 matching bases. V was pared by 0 bases and J by 7 bases, with 19 bases between. CDR1 and CDR2 from the germline V gene are DFQATT and SNEGSKA (reference sequence). The CDR3 has 15 residues. The CDR3 is CSARDHDSGMGEQYF. The CDR3, as DNA: TGCAGTGCTAGAGATCATGACAGTGGGATGGGTGAGCAGTACTTC.

This sequence joins TRBV7-9 and TRBJ1-2, with D perhaps matching TRBD1 (5 bases). The CDR3 sequence is 16 residues long. Germline V gene sequence: CDR1 SEHNR, CDR2 FQNEAQ (reference sequence). Trimming took off 5 bases at V and 4 bases at J, with 20 bases between the two ends. In DNA form, the CDR3 reads TGTGCCAGCAGCCCTCTGCAGGGCCAAACGGGCTATGGCTACACCTTC. As protein: CASSPLQGQTGYGYTF.

This clonotype was seen a few times. The chain combines TRBV6-5 with TRBJ2-1; 7 nucleotides agree with TRBD2. There are 14 residues in the CDR3. Germline CDR1 is MNHEY and CDR2 is SVGAGI. Germline trimming cut 0 bases from V and 7 bases from J; bases unmatched to any gene: 3. CDR3 nucleotides: TGTGCCAGCAGTTACTCCGGGACTACGAATGAGCAGTTCTTC. Translating it yields CASSYSGTTNEQFF.

This chain uses TRBV5-1 with TRBJ2-7, with D tentatively TRBD2 (6 bases). The end of the DNA fits TRBJ2-5 better, so the J call may be wrong. Germline V gives CDR1 SGHRS, CDR2 YFSETQ. The CDR3 consists of 17 residues. Written as DNA, the CDR3 is TGCGCCAGCAGCTTTTCTGATAGTTCGCGGGGTCGAGAGACCCAGTACTTC. As protein: CASSFSDSSRGRETQYF.

For this clonotype: Its ends do not fully match the called genes, so a read error is possible. The chain has TRBV6-2 or TRBV6-3 and TRBJ1-4, with D maybe TRBD1 (6 bases). This CDR3 has 14 amino acids. Germline CDR1 reads MNHEY; CDR2 reads SVGEGT. The CDR3 protein is CARSYHREDEKLFF. CDR3 in DNA: TGTGCCCGCAGTTACCACAGGGAGGATGAAAAACTGTTTTTT.

The gene calls are TRBV20-1 and TRBJ2-1; 8 bases agree with TRBD1. V gave up 5 bases and J gave up 6 bases; unmatched junction bases: 6. The CDR3 length is 13 residues. CDR1 DFQATT and CDR2 SNEGSKA come from the germline V gene (reference sequence). This CDR3 reads CSAPWTGPNEQFF. The CDR3, as DNA: TGCAGTGCTCCATGGACAGGGCCCAATGAGCAGTTCTTC.

This chain joins TRBV20-1 and TRBJ2-5, with 9 nucleotides matching TRBD2. The CDR3 loop spans 13 amino acids. V gave up 0 bases and J gave up 9 bases; unmatched junction bases: 5. The germline V gene encodes CDR1 DFQATT and CDR2 SNEGSKA (reference sequence). CDR3 protein: CSAREGGLAAQYF. CDR3 nucleotides: TGCAGTGCTAGAGAGGGGGGACTAGCCGCCCAGTACTTC.

This chain connects TRBV6-2 or TRBV6-3 to TRBJ1-2; 8 bases are a match to TRBD1. The CDR3 has 13 amino acids. V lost 6 bases and J lost 6; bases outside the gene matches: 6. CDR1 and CDR2 from the germline V gene are MNHEY and SVGEGT. The chain's CDR3 is CASRMTGEDGYTF. In DNA, the CDR3 is TGTGCCAGCAGGATGACAGGGGAGGATGGCTACACCTTC.

This rearrangement joins TRBV28 to TRBJ2-3; D is uncertain. The germline V gene encodes CDR1 MDHEN and CDR2 SYDVKM. CDR3 length: 14 amino acids. Deletions cut 2 bases from V and 0 bases from J, with 6 bases between. In DNA form, the CDR3 reads TGTGCCAGCAGTTTACTGCCCAGCACAGATACGCAGTATTTT. Translating it yields CASSLLPSTDTQYF.

The rearrangement joins TRBV29-1 to TRBJ1-2, with unresolved D. Germline V gene lookup returns CDR1 SQVTM and CDR2 ANQGSEA. V was clipped by 5 bases and J by 5 bases, with 9 bases between them. The CDR3 runs to 11 residues. The CDR3: CSVRTTYGYTF. The CDR3 coding sequence is TGCAGCGTTAGGACCACTTATGGCTACACCTTC.

With respect to this clonotype: The limits of the CDR3 on the DNA are not certain, so only TCRdb's listed CDR3 is given. The chain couples TRBV7-9 to TRBJ2-1; no DNA check was done on the table's D call, TRBD1. The CDR3 spans 15 residues, counting both ends. Germline V lookup: CDR1 SEHNR, CDR2 FQNEAQ (reference sequence). The CDR3: CASSFGAGSYNEQFF.

The chain has TRBV28 and TRBJ2-5; 7 nucleotides match TRBD1. The J segment lost 3 bases and the V segment lost 6 bases, leaving 7 bases of the junction unmatched. CDR3 length equals 14 residues. The germline V gene has CDR1 MDHEN and CDR2 SYDVKM. DNA for the CDR3: TGTGCCAGCAGGACAGGGTTTAACGAAGAGACCCAGTACTTC. Protein: CASRTGFNEETQYF.

This clonotype has just one count. The junction differs from germline at one of its ends, possibly a read error. This chain connects TRBV28 to TRBJ2-3, with a weak D call TRBD1 (6 bases). Germline V gene sequence: CDR1 MDHEN, CDR2 SYDVKM. The CDR3 has 13 residues. The CDR3 DNA is TGTGTCAGCAGTTTAGGACAGACTGGTACGCAGTATTTT. It yields the protein CVSSLGQTGTQYF.

This clonotype was seen a single time. The chain recombines TRBV3-1 with TRBJ2-1; 9 bases are shared with TRBD2. Per the germline V gene, CDR1 is LGHDT and CDR2 is YNNKEL (reference sequence). V gave up 3 bases and J gave up 12 bases; unmatched junction bases: 12. The CDR3 loop spans 15 amino acids. CDR3 residues: CASSQDLAGRTGQFF. DNA of the CDR3: TGTGCCAGCAGCCAGGACCTAGCGGGGCGGACGGGGCAGTTCTTC.

The CDR3 coding sequence is TGCGCCAGCAGCCCAGATAAGGGACTAGTCCACGAGCAGTACTTC. Amino acids: CASSPDKGLVHEQYF. The gene calls are TRBV5-1 and TRBJ2-4; 8 positions agree with TRBD2. The closer fit of TRBJ2-7 to the DNA end suggests the J call may be wrong. The CDR3 extends over 15 amino acids. CDR1 SGHRS and CDR2 YFSETQ come from the germline V gene.

The J gene is TRBJ2-2, the V gene TRBV5-5; D ambiguous. V was pared by 4 bases and J by 1 base, with 8 bases between. CDR1 and CDR2 (germline): SGHKS, YYEKEE (reference sequence). The CDR3 contains 14 residues. CDR3 region: CASSPDQNTGELFF. The CDR3 DNA sequence: TGTGCCAGCAGCCCGGACCAGAACACCGGGGAGCTGTTTTTT.

The rearrangement joins TRBV28 to TRBJ2-1, with 9 bases fitting TRBD1. This CDR3 is 15 amino acids long. The junction had 6 bases not matched to a gene; V was cut back by 2 bases and J by 7 bases. From germline, CDR1 is MDHEN and CDR2 SYDVKM. The DNA for the CDR3 is TGTGCCAGCAGTTTAGGGACAGGGATGTATAATGAGCAGTTCTTC. This sequence encodes CASSLGTGMYNEQFF.

The gene calls are TRBV6-2 or TRBV6-3 and TRBJ2-7, with 7 bases fitting TRBD2. The CDR3 totals 16 residues. CDR1 and CDR2 from the germline V gene are MNHEY and SVGEGT. Trimming removed 4 bases from V and 3 bases from J; junction bases left unmatched: 12. The CDR3 loop reads CASSSILLADLYEQYF. The CDR3 nucleotides are TGTGCCAGCAGTTCCATCCTTCTAGCGGATCTCTACGAGCAGTACTTC.

V gene TRBV20-1 combines with J gene TRBJ2-3; 8 bases line up with TRBD2. CDR1 and CDR2 from the germline V gene are DFQATT and SNEGSKA (reference sequence). CDR3 size: 14 residues. The V and J ends lost 4 bases and 5 bases, in that order; junction bases with no gene match: 8. Here the CDR3 reads CSAMTGGRVDTQYF. The DNA of the CDR3 is TGCAGTGCTATGACGGGGGGGCGTGTAGATACGCAGTATTTT.

The CDR3 here is CAISESTGTGLRTSYGYTF. CDR3 DNA sequence: TGTGCCATCAGTGAGTCGACCGGGACAGGTCTGCGGACTTCCTATGGCTACACCTTC. The chain links TRBV10-3 to TRBJ1-2; TRBD1 agrees at 8 bases. The V gene end was trimmed by 0 bases and the J gene end by 4 bases; junction bases not matched to a gene: 16. The CDR3 is 19 amino acids. The germline gives CDR1 ENHRY, CDR2 SYGVKD.

The rearrangement joins TRBV20-1 to TRBJ2-3; 7 bases agree with TRBD2. CDR1 and CDR2 from the germline V gene are DFQATT and SNEGSKA (reference sequence). Trimming took 5 bases from V and 6 from J; bases not matched to a gene: 17. The CDR3 has 16 residues. The CDR3 loop reads CSASIRDYRALDTQYF. CDR3 bases: TGCAGTGCTTCTATCCGGGACTACCGGGCCCTGGATACGCAGTATTTT.

V usage is TRBV5-1 and J usage is TRBJ2-3; D perhaps matches TRBD2 (6 bases). Trimming cost V 6 bases and J 5 bases, with 13 bases left between them. The CDR3 loop spans 13 amino acids. CDR1 SGHRS and CDR2 YFSETQ come from the germline V gene. The CDR3 sequence is CASTLVGRDTQYF. Here the CDR3 DNA reads TGCGCCAGCACCCTGGTCGGGAGAGATACGCAGTATTTT. Supplemented by reference TRBV5-1 and TRBJ2-3, the full variable domain reads KAGVTQTPRYLIKTRGQQVTLSCSPISGHRSVSWYQQTPGQGLQFLFEYFSETQRNKGNFPGRFSGRQFSNSRSEMNVSTLELGDSALYLCASTLVGRDTQYFGPGTRLTVL.

Details on this clonotype: A much larger clonotype is one base distant, so this may be a read error. The V gene is TRBV20-1, the J gene TRBJ1-5; D remains unclear. CDR1 is DFQATT, CDR2 SNEGSKA, per germline (reference sequence). The CDR3 is made up of 15 amino acids. Trimming left V 2 bases short and J 0 bases short, with 11 bases between. The CDR3 DNA reads TGCAGTGCTAGAACCCCAGAATATAGCAATCAGCCCCAGCATTTT. Protein sequence: CSARTPEYSNQPQHF.

This clonotype showed up just a few times. The CDR3 DNA reads TGTGCCAGCAGTAAGCGGGCTGACACAGATACGCAGTATTTT. It is translated as CASSKRADTDTQYF. The chain uses TRBV12-3 or TRBV12-4 and TRBJ2-3; TRBD2 might be the D (6 bases). Trimming took off 5 bases at V and 2 bases at J, with 11 bases between the two ends. The CDR3 loop spans 14 amino acids.

The chain employs TRBV6-2 or TRBV6-3 and TRBJ2-7, with no clear D. V lost 4 bases and J 6 bases, leaving 10 bases between the germline ends. Per the germline V gene, CDR1 is MNHEY and CDR2 is SVGEGT. This CDR3 comprises 12 residues. CDR3 nucleotides: TGTGCCAGCAGTTCCCAACTTCGCGAGCAGTACTTC. Its protein product is CASSSQLREQYF.